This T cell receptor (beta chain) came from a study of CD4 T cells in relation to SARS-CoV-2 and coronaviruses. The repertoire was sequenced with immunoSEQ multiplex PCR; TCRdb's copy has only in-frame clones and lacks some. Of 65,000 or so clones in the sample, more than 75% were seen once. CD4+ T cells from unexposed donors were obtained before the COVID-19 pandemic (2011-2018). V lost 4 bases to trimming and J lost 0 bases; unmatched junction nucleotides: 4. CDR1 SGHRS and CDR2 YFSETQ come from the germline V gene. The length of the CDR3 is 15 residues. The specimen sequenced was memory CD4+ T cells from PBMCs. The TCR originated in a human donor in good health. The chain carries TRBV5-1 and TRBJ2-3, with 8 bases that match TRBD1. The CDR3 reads CASSPGQVSTDTQYF. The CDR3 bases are TGCGCCAGCAGCCCGGGACAGGTTAGCACAGATACGCAGTATTTT.